This T cell receptor beta chain was recorded in a study of blood T cell repertoires in COVID-19. At the level of the study: Both acute and convalescent COVID-19 samples were obtained from the United States, Italy and Spain.

The authors' processing: Nucleated cell number was recorded as an estimate derived from reference gene primer amplification. Only in-frame clones appear in the TCRdb table, and some are missing; sequencing was by immunoSEQ multiplex PCR. The V and J calls and clone size come from that table; D and trimming were worked out from the DNA. This table has roughly 110,000 clones, 75% to 90% appearing once. The V segment lost 6 bases and the J segment 0 bases; nucleotides outside the gene matches: 4. The length of the CDR3 is 15 residues. Germline-derived CDR1 and CDR2 are LNHDA and SQIVND (reference sequence).

The TCR was taken from a human donor with acute or convalescent COVID-19. The donor label of this sample is uncertain. Sample: peripheral blood. The chain employs TRBV19 and TRBJ1-3, with 8 bases identical to TRBD1. CDR3 amino acids: CASRATGGSGNTIYF. As DNA, the CDR3 is TGTGCCAGTAGGGCAACAGGGGGCTCTGGAAACACCATATATTTT.